The rows below give T cell receptor beta chains drawn from one sample of a study of post-analysis software for immune sequencing data. In TCRdb, the PCR reads were re-called with MiXCR into one record per CDR3 protein. The sample includes more than 500,000 distinct CDR3 sequences, 34% of them seen just once. The sequencing sample was made of blood. The origin of the receptors is a girl aged 2-17 years with multiple sclerosis. Each CDR3 is given with its conserved first and last residue. The D gene is left open where the match is weak. The size entry is marked missing in some rows and otherwise reads once, few, many or a size class.

d_call clone_size j_call v_call cdr3_nt cdr3_aa
. . TRBJ2-1 TRBV19 TGTGCCAGTAGTCCCCGGGACATGTCGTTAGTTGAGCAGTTCTTC CASSPRDMSLVEQFF
TRBD1 . TRBJ2-7 TRBV5-1 TGCGCCAGCAGCTTGGTCTTGGACAGGGGAGCCGAGCAGTACTTC CASSLVLDRGAEQYF
. few TRBJ1-2 TRBV6-6 TGTGCCAGCAGCCGACAGGTCAACTATGGCTACACCTTC CASSRQVNYGYTF
. many TRBJ1-4 TRBV3-1 TGTGCCAGCAGCCAAGATACCGGCCGCATTAATGAAAAACTGTTTTTT CASSQDTGRINEKLFF
. . TRBJ1-1 TRBV7-8 TGTGCCAGCAGCTTATACCGACACCCGATGAACACTGAAGCTTTCTTT CASSLYRHPMNTEAFF
. many TRBJ2-4 TRBV28 TGTGCCAGCAGTTTAGGGGACATTCAGTACTTC CASSLGDIQYF
. . TRBJ1-1 TRBV11-2 TGTGCCAGCAGCCCGCTTAGGAGGAACACTGAAGCTTTCTTT CASSPLRRNTEAFF
. few TRBJ1-2 TRBV20-1 TGCAGTGCCTCCGGGGGACTAGACTACACCTTC CSASGGLDYTF
. . TRBJ2-3 TRBV10-2 TGCGCCAGCAATCTCGACTGGGGGGATACGCAGTATTTT CASNLDWGDTQYF
TRBD2 . TRBJ2-7 TRBV7-3 TGTGCCAGCAGCAAAGTAGCGGGGGCTTCTACAAATGAGCAGTTATTC CASSKVAGASTNEQLF
. . TRBJ1-1 TRBV19 TGTGCCACCCTACAGGGAACTGAAGCTTTCTTT CATLQGTEAFF
. . TRBJ2-5 TRBV20-1 TGCAGTGCTAGGACCACGGGTCTCCAAGAGACCCAGTACTTC CSARTTGLQETQYF
. few TRBJ1-2 TRBV5-1 TGCGCCAGCAGCCTTGGCCGAAAGGGAAGTGGCTACACCTTC CASSLGRKGSGYTF
. few TRBJ2-5 TRBV21-1 TGTGCCAGCAGCAAAATCAGCGGAGAAGCGATAGAGGAGACCCAGTACTTC CASSKISGEAIEETQYF
TRBD2 many TRBJ2-1 TRBV7-3 TGTGCCAGCAGCTTGATTCGGCGGGGGGCGAACAATGAGCAGTTCTTC CASSLIRRGANNEQFF
. few TRBJ1-1 TRBV29-1 TGCAGCGTTGGCTTAGGGAGGGGAGGAAACACTGAAGCTTTCTTT CSVGLGRGGNTEAFF
. once TRBJ2-3 TRBV2 TGTGCCTCCCAATGGACAGCAAGCACAGATACGCAGTATTTT CASQWTASTDTQYF
. . TRBJ1-2 TRBV5-6 TGTGCCAGCAGCTGGGGACACAATGGCTACACCTTC CASSWGHNGYTF
TRBD2 few TRBJ2-1 TRBV5-1 TGCGCCAGCAGCTTGTCAACGGGGGGGCCCGACAATGAGCAGTTCTTC CASSLSTGGPDNEQFF
TRBD1 . TRBJ1-5 TRBV18 TGTGCCAGCTCATCGGGACAGGGGGAATGGCCCCAGCATTTT CASSSGQGEWPQHF
. . TRBJ1-5 TRBV10-3 TGTGCCATCAGTGAGGAAGTAGGGGCCCAGCCCCAGCATTTT CAISEEVGAQPQHF
. . TRBJ2-1 TRBV28 TGTGCCAGCAGGGGCTACGGACGTGTGAGGCAGTTCTTC CASRGYGRVRQFF
TRBD1 . TRBJ1-5 TRBV6-1 TGTGCCAGCAGGGACAGGGGAGGTGGCAATCAGCCCCAGCATTTT CASRDRGGGNQPQHF
. few TRBJ2-7 TRBV11-1 TGTGCCAGCAGCAGTAGTCAGCAGTACTTC CASSSSQQYF
. . TRBJ2-7 TRBV11-2 TGTGCCAGCAGCTCCGTCCGGAGGATCTACGAGCAGTACTTC CASSSVRRIYEQYF
TRBD2 many TRBJ2-1 TRBV6-5 TGTGCCAGCAGTTACTCCATAACTAGCGGGGGGGGCCTGGGCAATGAGCAGTTCTTC CASSYSITSGGGLGNEQFF
TRBD2 . TRBJ2-7 TRBV2 TGTGCCAGCAGGGGGACTAGCGGGAACTACGAGCAGTACTTC CASRGTSGNYEQYF
. . TRBJ2-5 TRBV7-2 TGTGCCAGCAGCCCCCGCGCAGGACTTCAAGAGACCCAGTACTTC CASSPRAGLQETQYF
. . TRBJ2-7 TRBV20-1 TGCAGTGCTAGAGATCTTCCCTCCTACGAGCAGTACTTC CSARDLPSYEQYF
. . TRBJ2-3 TRBV29-1 TGCAGCGTTTCCGGGCCTAGCACAGATACGCAGTATTTT CSVSGPSTDTQYF
TRBD2 . TRBJ2-7 TRBV7-2 TGTGCCAGCAGCTTCAGCGGGGGGTTCCTAGGAACCCAGTACTTC CASSFSGGFLGTQYF
. . TRBJ1-2 TRBV27 TGTGCCAGCGGTCCGGACGTAATCAGAGGGTATGGCTACACCTTC CASGPDVIRGYGYTF
. few TRBJ2-1 TRBV25-1 TGTGCCAGCAGTGCCTCGGGGATGAGGGGCAATGAGCAGTTCTTC CASSASGMRGNEQFF
. . TRBJ2-4 TRBV3-1 TGTGCCAGCAGCCAAGGCCTACCCGCTGGTGCGAACATTCAGTACTTC CASSQGLPAGANIQYF
. . TRBJ2-5 TRBV5-6 TGTGCCAGCAGCCGATGCACTTCGGGGACCCAGTACTTC CASSRCTSGTQYF
TRBD1 few TRBJ1-1 TRBV7-3 TGTGCCAGCAGCTTCAGGGGGCAGGGGAAAACTGAAGCTTTCTTT CASSFRGQGKTEAFF
. . TRBJ1-2 TRBV10-3 TGTACCATCAGTGAGGGTGTCGAGCTCTATGGCTACACCTTC CTISEGVELYGYTF
TRBD1 . TRBJ2-3 TRBV5-1 TGCGCCAGCAGCTGGGGGACAGAAGGAGATACGCAGTATTTT CASSWGTEGDTQYF
. once TRBJ2-5 TRBV6-2/TRBV6-3 TGTGCCGGCCCTGGGGTCGGGGAGACAGAGACCCAGTACTTC CAGPGVGETETQYF
. . TRBJ1-6 TRBV3-1 TGTGCCAGCAGCCAAGCGACAGATTCTTCCCTCCACTTT CASSQATDSSLHF
TRBD2 . TRBJ2-1 TRBV11-2 TGTGCCAGCAGCCAGGGACTAGTGAATGGGGAGCAGTTCTTC CASSQGLVNGEQFF
. once TRBJ2-7 TRBV27 TGTGCCAGCGGTTTGCGTCAGACCTCCTACGAGCAGTACTTC CASGLRQTSYEQYF
TRBD2 . TRBJ2-7 TRBV11-2 TGTGCCAGCAGCTGGGGACTAGCGGGGGGCTACGAGCAGTACTTC CASSWGLAGGYEQYF
. once TRBJ2-5 TRBV24-1 TGTGCCACCAGTGATTTGACGGCAGGGCAAGGGGAGACCCAGTACTTC CATSDLTAGQGETQYF
TRBD1 . TRBJ1-2 TRBV6-1 TGTGCCAGCAGTGTAGCAGGGGGTAGCGGTACCTATGGCTACACCTTC CASSVAGGSGTYGYTF
. . TRBJ2-7 TRBV29-1 TGCAGCGTTGAATTGGGGGAAGGCTACGAGCAGTACTTC CSVELGEGYEQYF
. . TRBJ1-2 TRBV7-9 TGTGCCAGCAGCTTAAAGGATTTAGCTAACTATGGCTACACCTTC CASSLKDLANYGYTF
TRBD1 . TRBJ1-6 TRBV14 TGTGCCAGCAGCTTCCGGACAGGGTATAATTCACCCCTCCACTTT CASSFRTGYNSPLHF
TRBD2 . TRBJ2-5 TRBV3-1 TGTGCCAGCACCGTACTAGCGGGGGAATACCAAGAGACCCAGTACTTC CASTVLAGEYQETQYF
TRBD1 few TRBJ1-1 TRBV2 TGTGCCAGCACGGACAGGGAGGTGGGCACTGAAGCTTTCTTT CASTDREVGTEAFF
. . TRBJ2-6 TRBV20-1 TGCAGTGCTAGTAGCCCCTCGGGGCATGGGGGCTCTGGGGCCAACGTCCTGACTTTC CSASSPSGHGGSGANVLTF
TRBD1 few TRBJ1-2 TRBV6-5 TGTGCCAGCAGTCGGGTGGCAGGGGGCGACTATGGCTACACCTTC CASSRVAGGDYGYTF